This entry concerns a single TCR beta chain. This clonotype was seen a few times. What antigen it recognizes has not been identified. Base qualities are not recorded, but no much larger clone differs from it by a single base. Sequences LGHDT (CDR1) and YNNKEL (CDR2) are obtained from the germline V gene (reference sequence). V is trimmed back by 4 bases and J by 1 base, and the junction contains 4 bases that no gene match accounts for. Reading from cysteine to phenylalanine, the CDR3 counts 15 amino acids. Only CDR3 DNA is held: 45 bases, read in frame from base 1. The sample originates from a study of Graves' ophthalmopathy and Graves' hyperthyroidism (dated by TCRdb to between 2017 and 2018). General notes on the study: Peripheral blood was collected at initial diagnosis, before any treatment. In total, over 130 blood samples were TCR-sequenced: approximately 42 ophthalmopathy, approximately 75 hyperthyroidism and approximately 17 hyperthyroidism-to-ophthalmopathy patients. T-cell repertoires of thyroid tissue and blood were compared in over 5 hyperthyroidism patients. The independent validation cohort included 20 or so hyperthyroidism patients plus 17 patients who later progressed from hyperthyroidism to ophthalmopathy. To tell Graves' ophthalmopathy apart from Graves' hyperthyroidism, and to predict which patients would progress to ophthalmopathy, the study relied on TCR beta repertoire signatures. To explore V-J signatures that distinguish ophthalmopathy from hyperthyroidism, a discovery set of about a hundred patients was enrolled, made up of under 50 with ophthalmopathy and some 58 with stable hyperthyroidism. Following sample collection, hyperthyroidism patients were given methimazole at a starting dose of 30 mg daily, and ophthalmopathy patients were given high-dose intravenous methylprednisolone. Study-wide findings and limitations: Ophthalmopathy was separated from stable hyperthyroidism by the 13-signature model with roughly 88% sensitivity and around 81% specificity in cross-validation and with 80%/75% in the test set. No statistical method was used to set the sample size in advance, and the investigators knew which group each participant was assigned to. In validation, the model predicted ophthalmopathy progression with about 70% sensitivity and roughly 72% specificity; around twelve predicted patients were CT-confirmed with GO in a median of around 6 months. Most expanded thyroid clonotypes with a frequency above 0.001 also appeared in blood, which suggests that blood repertoires may reflect the immune response in the thyroid.

For repertoire sequencing, TCR beta CDR3 regions were amplified from RNA transcripts. A first-round RT-PCR used HTBI primers with the Qiagen OneStep RT-PCR kit, followed by a second-round multiplex PCR, size selection and purification. Sequencing of the libraries was carried out on an Illumina HiSeq2000 in paired-end mode with 100 bp reads. As for the authors' bioinformatics: SOAPnuke was used for read processing, and reads with adapters, uncalled bases, a mean Phred below 15, or no exact constant-primer or identifier match were discarded. High-quality paired reads were merged with COPE v1.2.5. Clonotypes were defined as unique nucleotide sequences and were aligned to IMGT TRB V, D and J references using MiTCR v1.1. Analysis was restricted to V-J combinations with a frequency above 0.0001, which covered 98% to 99.2% of repertoires. For each V-J combination, a TCR clonal expansion and chaos score was defined as F50 clonal expansion divided by the chaos observed in the TCRdist matrix. Features were reduced by Welch's t-statistics and random forest to approximately 13 V-J combinations, which fed a naive Bayes classifier. The similarity between thyroid and blood repertoires was quantified using the Morisita-Horn index. The public reads were reanalyzed by TCRdb: fastp trimming at Q25, MiXCR alignment, in-frame beta chains only. Rows merge per CDR3 protein into single entries with the most common DNA and genes. Here the V and J calls rest on TCRdb's processing, not on the authors' analysis. Present in this sample are roughly 350,000 distinct CDR3 sequences, 15% to 20% of which were seen just once. Of the sample, 2.4% falls within the top ten clones.

Stable hyperthyroidism was defined as no progression to ophthalmopathy within 18 months of follow-up. Patients with hyperthyroidism were aged 18 to 65 years, had been newly diagnosed, and had a disease duration of less than 2 months. Anyone with other autoimmune diseases, uncontrolled infections, pregnancy or lactation was excluded from the study. Diagnosis was based on clinical symptoms, serum thyroxine, TRAb, thyroid ultrasound and orbital computed tomography. Using Ficoll-Paque density gradient centrifugation, PBMCs were isolated from approximately 11 ml of fresh peripheral blood. Total RNA was extracted with Trizol reagent and quality-checked on an Agilent 2100 Bioanalyzer.

The chain uses TRBV3-1 and TRBJ2-7; 10 of the junction bases match TRBD2. Sequenced sample: peripheral blood. The clonotype originates from an adult woman with stable Graves' hyperthyroidism. The bases read TGTGCCAGCAGCCCACTAGCGGGATTTTCCTACGAGCAGTACTTC. This yields the protein CASSPLAGFSYEQYF.